These T cell receptor beta chains were read from a single sample in a study of blood T cells in healthy people across ages. TCRdb processed the 5' RACE reads anew with MiXCR; each CDR3 protein has one entry. Of over 1,500,000 distinct CDR3 sequences in the sample, around half were seen once. The sequenced material came from blood. These receptors originate from a woman in her forties in good health. The CDR3 runs from the conserved cysteine through the conserved F or W. A D gene is named only where the DNA matches it firmly. Clone size is shown for a subset of rows, as once, few, many or a class of expanded clone.

cdr3_nt cdr3_aa d_call j_call clone_size v_call
TGTGCCAGCAGTTTAGTTTCAGCCGGGGGGACCCAGTACTTC CASSLVSAGGTQYF - TRBJ2-5 few TRBV12-3/TRBV12-4
TGTGCTACCAGTGAGTCCGGGTCCCTTAAGGGTCAGCCCCAGCATTTT CATSESGSLKGQPQHF - TRBJ1-5 - TRBV24-1
TGTGCCAGCAGCCTCGCCACGACAGGGGGCTCAGATACGCAGTATTTT CASSLATTGGSDTQYF TRBD1 TRBJ2-3 - TRBV7-9
TGCAGCTTCTACTCACTCCACCGACAAGAGACCCAGTACTTC CSFYSLHRQETQYF - TRBJ2-5 - TRBV29-1
TGCAGTGCTAGGGGACAGGGGATGATCGGGGAGCTGTTTTTT CSARGQGMIGELFF TRBD1 TRBJ2-2 - TRBV20-1
TGTGCCAGCAGTGAACGCGGGACGGCTAATGAAAAACTGTTTTTT CASSERGTANEKLFF - TRBJ1-4 - TRBV2
TGTGCCAGCAGCGGGGGGCAGTTCTTC CASSGGQFF - TRBJ2-1 few TRBV5-5
TGTGCCAGCAGTTTCCGCGGGCTAGCGGGAGCCCAGTTCTTC CASSFRGLAGAQFF TRBD2 TRBJ2-1 - TRBV28
TGTGCCAGCAGTCAAACAACAGAGACCCAGTTCTTC CASSQTTETQFF - TRBJ2-1 - TRBV6-2/TRBV6-3
TGTGCCAGCTCACCTTTGCTGACAGTGAACACTGAAGCTTTCTTT CASSPLLTVNTEAFF - TRBJ1-1 once TRBV18
TGTGCCAGCAGTACCTTCACCCCGACTAGCGGGGGCCTAGAGACCCAGTACTTC CASSTFTPTSGGLETQYF TRBD2 TRBJ2-5 - TRBV6-1
TGTGCCAGCAGTCGGGGGGACGGAGAGACCCAGTACTTC CASSRGDGETQYF TRBD2 TRBJ2-5 few TRBV7-2
TGCGCCAGCAGCCAAGATCCGGGGGGGAGGTATGGCTACACCTTC CASSQDPGGRYGYTF - TRBJ1-2 few TRBV4-1
TGTGCCAGCAGTTTTCTGGGGGGCTCCTACGAGCAGTACTTC CASSFLGGSYEQYF - TRBJ2-7 few TRBV27
TGTGCCACCAGGGCTGGGGTGCACTATGGCTACACCTTC CATRAGVHYGYTF - TRBJ1-2 - TRBV24-1
TGTGCCAGCAGCCTGAGGGGAATTTCCACGGAGACCCAGTACTTC CASSLRGISTETQYF - TRBJ2-5 - TRBV27
TGCAGTGCTGTACCACTAGGAACGCAATTAGAGACCCAGTACTTC CSAVPLGTQLETQYF - TRBJ2-5 - TRBV20-1
TGCAGTGCTGAGGGGGGACAACAGCAAGAGACCCAGTACTTC CSAEGGQQQETQYF - TRBJ2-5 few TRBV20-1
TGTGCCAGCAGTTTATTGGTTCTAGGGACAGGGGATTCCTACGAGCAGTACTTC CASSLLVLGTGDSYEQYF TRBD1 TRBJ2-7 - TRBV28
TGTGCCACCAGTGATTTGAAGGGGACAGGACGGGCAGATACGCAGTATTTT CATSDLKGTGRADTQYF TRBD1 TRBJ2-3 - TRBV24-1
TGCGCCAGCAGCCACCAGGGGCCGGGAACTGAAGCTTTCTTT CASSHQGPGTEAFF - TRBJ1-1 few TRBV4-1
TGTGCCAGCGAAACCACCGGGACAGGGAAGAAGATTCAGTACTTC CASETTGTGKKIQYF TRBD1 TRBJ2-4 - TRBV28
TGTGCCAGCAGCTTAGCAGGCGGCAGCCCTAACTATGGCTACACCTTC CASSLAGGSPNYGYTF - TRBJ1-2 - TRBV7-2
TGTGCCAGCAGCCCTTATGGGGAGCGGTTTAACGAGCAGTACTTC CASSPYGERFNEQYF - TRBJ2-7 - TRBV27
TGTGCCAGCCTTCCAGGGAGGGGAACGGGAAATTCACCCCTCCACTTT CASLPGRGTGNSPLHF - TRBJ1-6 - TRBV28
TGTGCCAGCAGTTCCACCGGACAGGGTGGGTACTTC CASSSTGQGGYF TRBD1 TRBJ2-4 - TRBV6-2/TRBV6-3
TGCAGTGCTACACACATAGGCCAAGGGATCAAGTTCTTC CSATHIGQGIKFF - TRBJ2-1 - TRBV20-1
TGTGCCAGCAGCGCGACTAGCGGGACTTACAATGAGCAGTACTTC CASSATSGTYNEQYF TRBD2 TRBJ2-7 - TRBV9
TGCAGTGCTAGGAAAAGACAGGGGCTTTACGGGCAGTACTTC CSARKRQGLYGQYF TRBD1 TRBJ2-7 - TRBV20-1
TGCAGTGCTAGCCCCAACAGGTACGAGCAGTACTTC CSASPNRYEQYF - TRBJ2-7 - TRBV20-1
TGTGCCAGCAGCTTGTACTCAGGGAATAAGGGTAATTCACCCCTCCACTTT CASSLYSGNKGNSPLHF - TRBJ1-6 - TRBV5-6
TGCAGTGCCCCAGAGGAATTTAACTATGGCTACACCTTC CSAPEEFNYGYTF - TRBJ1-2 few TRBV20-1
TGTGCCAGCAGCCTGACAGCCACAACACCCCTCCACTTT CASSLTATTPLHF - TRBJ1-6 - TRBV14
TGTGCCAGCAGTGAGGGGTTAGGTCCTGTCAATGAGCAGTTCTTC CASSEGLGPVNEQFF - TRBJ2-1 - TRBV6-4
TGTGCCAGCAGCTTTTCCCCGGGCGATCCCCGGTACGAGCAGTACTTC CASSFSPGDPRYEQYF - TRBJ2-7 - TRBV7-2
TGTGCCAGCAGCCCCATTACAGGGGGCAGAGGTGGCCAGCCCCAGCATTTT CASSPITGGRGGQPQHF TRBD1 TRBJ1-5 - TRBV7-9
TGTGCCAGCTCAGTAGACAGGGTGGATAATTCACCCCTCCACTTT CASSVDRVDNSPLHF TRBD1 TRBJ1-6 - TRBV18
TGTGCCAGCCGCCACCTGCAGGGGGGCTATGAGCAGTTCTTC CASRHLQGGYEQFF - TRBJ2-1 - TRBV6-6
TGTGCCACCCAATCGTCAGGCGGGGAGCTGTTTTTT CATQSSGGELFF - TRBJ2-2 once TRBV28